This entry lists 24 T cell receptor beta chains sequenced from one sample in a study of T cell changes during pregnancy in multiple sclerosis. Libraries were prepared by immunoSEQ multiplex PCR; TCRdb keeps only in-frame clonotypes and omits some of them. The data contain 30,000 to 45,000 clones, approximately 94% of them singletons. The source material was peripheral blood, sampled before pregnancy. These receptors came from a female donor with multiple sclerosis, enrolled in a pregnancy study.

This clone was seen just once. The chain couples TRBV5-1 to TRBJ2-2; 9 nucleotides match TRBD2. Germline V lookup: CDR1 SGHRS, CDR2 YFSETQ. The CDR3 is made up of 16 amino acids. V trimming: 0 bases; J trimming: 7 bases; junction bases outside the gene matches: 7. The DNA for the CDR3 is TGCGCCAGCAGCTTGGCTAGCGGGATTGAGGGCGGGGAGCTGTTTTTT. It yields the protein CASSLASGIEGGELFF.

The chain is built from TRBV30 and TRBJ1-2; perhaps TRBD1 as D (6 bases). Germline V CDR1 and CDR2: GTSNPN, SVGIG (reference sequence). Trimming took 5 bases from V and 4 from J, leaving 17 bases between them. The CDR3 contains 14 residues. CDR3 in amino acids: CAWERTGRGYGYTF. The CDR3, as DNA: TGTGCCTGGGAAAGAACAGGGAGGGGCTATGGCTACACCTTC.

This chain joins TRBV5-4 and TRBJ1-3, with D possibly TRBD1 on 5 matching bases. The germline V gene has CDR1 SGHNT and CDR2 YYREEE (reference sequence). CDR3 size: 15 residues. V lost 0 bases and J 3 bases, leaving 10 bases between the germline ends. Here the CDR3 reads CASSLAGGGGNTIYF. For the CDR3, the DNA is TGTGCCAGCAGCTTGGCCGGGGGAGGTGGAAACACCATATATTTT.

The chain recombines TRBV4-1 with TRBJ2-5, with TRBD1 as a possible D gene (6 bases). This CDR3 has 16 amino acids. Between the trimmed V and J ends, which lost 2 bases and 1 base, there was a span of 14 bases. The germline gives CDR1 MGHRA, CDR2 YSYEKL. DNA for the CDR3: TGCGCCAGCAGCCAACAGGGGAACACCCTCCAAGAGACCCAGTACTTC. Protein sequence: CASSQQGNTLQETQYF.

J is TRBJ1-5 and V is TRBV6-6, with TRBD1 matching 8 bases. CDR1 and CDR2 (germline): MNHNY, SVGAGI (reference sequence). This CDR3 is 14 amino acids long. With V trimmed by 5 bases and J by 7 bases, 7 bases remained unmatched. DNA for the CDR3: TGTGCCAGCAGTCTCGGACAGGGCGGCCAGCCCCAGCATTTT. Protein sequence: CASSLGQGGQPQHF.

A single count supports this clone. The chain carries TRBV10-1 and TRBJ2-7; D is possibly TRBD1 (6 bases). The CDR3 is made up of 13 amino acids. The germline V gene has CDR1 WNHNN and CDR2 SYGVQD (reference sequence). The V end was cut by 3 bases, the J end by 3 bases, with 9 bases between. The CDR3 protein is CASSEGRGYEQYF. Written as DNA, the CDR3 is TGCGCCAGCAGTGAAGGCAGGGGCTACGAGCAGTACTTC.

CDR3 sequence (DNA): TGTGCCAGCAGCTCGGGACTAGCGGGAGAGACCCAGTACTTC. Translating gives CASSSGLAGETQYF. The V and J genes are TRBV7-3 and TRBJ2-5, with TRBD2 matching over 12 bases. CDR1 is SGHTA, CDR2 FQGTGA, per germline. CDR3 size: 14 residues. The junction had 1 base not matched to a gene; V was cut back by 4 bases and J by 4 bases.

J is TRBJ2-3 and V is TRBV5-1, with 8 bases that match TRBD2. The CDR3 contains 16 residues. V gave up 0 bases and J gave up 0 bases; unmatched junction bases: 3. Per germline, CDR1 SGHRS and CDR2 YFSETQ. CDR3 residues: CASSLGGLDSTDTQYF. The CDR3 coding sequence is TGCGCCAGCAGCTTGGGGGGACTAGACAGCACAGATACGCAGTATTTT. The full variable domain, completed using reference TRBV5-1 and TRBJ2-3, is KAGVTQTPRYLIKTRGQQVTLSCSPISGHRSVSWYQQTPGQGLQFLFEYFSETQRNKGNFPGRFSGRQFSNSRSEMNVSTLELGDSALYLCASSLGGLDSTDTQYFGPGTRLTVL.

The genes are TRBV30 and TRBJ2-1; TRBD2 matches 7 bases. The CDR3 is 15 amino acids. Germline values: CDR1 GTSNPN, CDR2 SVGIG (reference sequence). V lost 3 bases and J lost 0; bases outside the gene matches: 5. CDR3 bases: TGTGCCTGGAGAACGCCTAGCGGCTCCTACAATGAGCAGTTCTTC. It is translated as CAWRTPSGSYNEQFF.

This clone was found once. V usage is TRBV4-2 and J usage is TRBJ2-3; D is possibly TRBD1 (6 bases). Trimming stripped 3 bases from V and 2 bases from J, with 9 bases between. This CDR3 contains 14 residues. Germline V gives CDR1 LGHNA, CDR2 YNFKEQ. The CDR3 sequence is CASSQLGATDTQYF. The CDR3 coding sequence is TGTGCCAGCAGCCAGCTGGGGGCCACAGATACGCAGTATTTT.

The chain recombines TRBV7-9 with TRBJ2-7; 7 bases map to TRBD2. The CDR3 covers 16 residues. J was trimmed by 5 bases and V by 1 base; bases with no gene match: 11. CDR1 is SEHNR and CDR2 is FQNEAQ in the germline V gene (reference sequence). The CDR3 sequence is CASSLGVGGVGDEQYF. CDR3 bases: TGTGCCAGCAGCTTAGGGGTGGGAGGGGTTGGGGACGAGCAGTACTTC.

This chain links TRBV9 with TRBJ1-1; no firm D call. CDR3 size: 14 residues. The germline gives CDR1 SGDLS, CDR2 YYNGEE. Trimming left V 0 bases short and J 0 bases short, with 6 bases between. CDR3 nucleotide sequence: TGTGCCAGCAGCGTAGTTCCAGTGAACACTGAAGCTTTCTTT. Its translation is CASSVVPVNTEAFF.

The genes are TRBV2 and TRBJ1-4; 8 positions agree with TRBD1. After removal of 3 bases from V and 7 bases from J, the junction contained 7 bases not matched to a gene. Germline CDR1 is SNHLY and CDR2 is FYNNEI. This CDR3 is built from 15 residues. The DNA for the CDR3 is TGTGCCAGCAGTGATCCCGGACAGGGAGGTGAAAAACTGTTTTTT. Its protein product is CASSDPGQGGEKLFF. The variable domain in full, completed from reference TRBV2 and TRBJ1-4, reads EPEVTQTPSHQVTQMGQEVILRCVPISNHLYFYWYRQILGQKVEFLVSFYNNEISEKSEIFDDQFSVERPDGSNFTLKIRSTKLEDSAMYFCASSDPGQGGEKLFFGSGTQLSVL.

Here the CDR3 DNA reads TGTGCCATCAGTAACAGGGGATCCCCCTACGAGCAGTACTTC. Encoded protein: CAISNRGSPYEQYF. This chain connects TRBV10-3 to TRBJ2-7, with 7 bases aligning to TRBD1. The germline CDR1 and CDR2 sequences are ENHRY and SYGVKD. The V segment lost 5 bases and the J segment 2 bases; nucleotides outside the gene matches: 6. The CDR3 spans 14 residues.

The chain couples TRBV6-4 to TRBJ2-1; 9 bases agree with TRBD1. This CDR3 contains 15 residues. Germline V gives CDR1 MRHNA, CDR2 SNTAGT. The V and J ends lost 5 bases and 4 bases, in that order; junction bases with no gene match: 6. The CDR3 nucleotides read TGTGCCAGCAGTCCGGGACAGGGTGGTTACAATGAGCAGTTCTTC. It is translated as CASSPGQGGYNEQFF.

V and J are TRBV9 and TRBJ2-2, with 11 bases aligning to TRBD2. V lost 2 bases and J lost 4; bases outside the gene matches: 7. Germline V gene sequence: CDR1 SGDLS, CDR2 YYNGEE. This CDR3 spans 17 amino acids. The CDR3 is CASSVQRLAGTTGELFF. The CDR3, as DNA: TGTGCCAGCAGCGTTCAAAGACTAGCGGGAACCACCGGGGAGCTGTTTTTT.

In its sample, this clone was seen a few times. V is TRBV30 and J is TRBJ1-1; possibly TRBD1 for D (6 bases). The CDR3 has 13 residues. Trimming pared 2 bases from V and 6 bases from J, leaving 13 bases between. Germline V gene data show CDR1 as GTSNPN and CDR2 as SVGIG (reference sequence). CDR3 sequence (DNA): TGTGCCTGGAGTACAGGGTTAATTGCTGAAGCTTTCTTT. It encodes CAWSTGLIAEAFF.

The V call is TRBV9, the J call TRBJ1-5, with TRBD1 identical over 7 bases. This CDR3 is 14 amino acids long. Per the germline V gene, CDR1 is SGDLS and CDR2 is YYNGEE. The ends lost 10 bases at V and 0 bases at J; junction bases unmatched: 7. CDR3 bases: TGTGCCGAGACAGGGTCGTCTAGCAATCAGCCCCAGCATTTT. It specifies CAETGSSSNQPQHF.

This clone was seen once. The rearrangement links TRBV2 to TRBJ2-7; 12 bases are a match to TRBD2. The CDR3 consists of 15 residues. Germline trimming cut 5 bases from V and 2 bases from J; bases unmatched to any gene: 4. The germline V gene encodes CDR1 SNHLY and CDR2 FYNNEI. CDR3 coding DNA: TGTGCCAGCAGTCGTGGACTAGCGGGACCCTACGAGCAGTACTTC. Its protein product is CASSRGLAGPYEQYF.

The rearrangement uses TRBV7-2 and TRBJ2-7; 10 bases align to TRBD2. V was pared by 4 bases and J by 4 bases, with 4 bases of the junction left unmatched. The CDR3 loop spans 14 amino acids. The germline V gene has CDR1 SGHTA and CDR2 FQGNSA. CDR3 sequence: CASSWASGSYEQYF. Written as DNA, the CDR3 is TGTGCCAGCAGCTGGGCTAGCGGGAGTTACGAGCAGTACTTC.

About this clone: One junction end does not reproduce the germline sequence, and a read error may be involved. The V gene is TRBV4-1, the J gene TRBJ2-7; 8 nucleotides match TRBD2. This CDR3 comprises 15 residues. In germline, CDR1 is MGHRA, CDR2 YSYEKL. The CDR3 spells CASSKEERGTYEQYF. CDR3 sequence (DNA): TGCGCCAGCAGCAAAGAGGAGCGGGGGACCTACGAGCAGTACTTC.

This chain connects TRBV2 to TRBJ2-7; 9 nucleotides match TRBD1. CDR3 length: 13 amino acids. CDR1 and CDR2 (germline): SNHLY, FYNNEI. After removal of 7 bases from V and 7 bases from J, the junction contained 8 bases not matched to a gene. As DNA, the CDR3 is TGTGCCAGCACCGGGACAGGGTTGGGGGAGCAGTACTTC. Its protein product is CASTGTGLGEQYF.

V is TRBV5-1 and J is TRBJ1-5; TRBD1 might be the D (6 bases). With 0 bases removed from V and 5 bases from J, the gap between germline ends came to 12 bases. The CDR3 spans 15 residues. Germline CDR1 is SGHRS and CDR2 is YFSETQ. The DNA for the CDR3 is TGCGCCAGCAGCTTGGGACCCAGGGGAGATCAGCCCCAGCATTTT. Its protein is CASSLGPRGDQPQHF.

V and J are TRBV27 and TRBJ2-5; 8 bases line up with TRBD1. This CDR3 has 12 residues. V was clipped by 3 bases and J by 9 bases; unmatched bases: 3. The germline V gene has CDR1 MNHEY and CDR2 SMNVEV (reference sequence). This CDR3 reads CASSFRQGPQYF. CDR3 nucleotides: TGTGCCAGCAGTTTCAGACAGGGGCCCCAGTACTTC.